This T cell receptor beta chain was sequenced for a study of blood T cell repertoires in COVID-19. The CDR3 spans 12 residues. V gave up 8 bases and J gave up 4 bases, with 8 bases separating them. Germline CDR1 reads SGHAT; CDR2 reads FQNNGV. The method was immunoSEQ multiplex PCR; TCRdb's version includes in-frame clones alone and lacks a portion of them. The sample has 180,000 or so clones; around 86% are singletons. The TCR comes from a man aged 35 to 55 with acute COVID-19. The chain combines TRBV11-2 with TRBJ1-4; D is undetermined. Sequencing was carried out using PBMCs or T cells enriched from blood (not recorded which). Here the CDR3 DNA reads TGTGCCAGCCTCGGGGTTAATGAAAAACTGTTTTTT. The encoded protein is CASLGVNEKLFF.